This TCR beta chain came from a study of neurological immune-mediated disorders. 5'RACE generated cDNA with 10-nucleotide random UMIs. TCRdb fed the 5' RACE reads into MiXCR, producing one record per CDR3 protein. This sample has 65,000 to 95,000 distinct CDR3 sequences, with just over 5% found just once. General study findings and limits: CDR3 amino acid sequences found in expanded clones were never shared across subjects, suggesting private repertoires in all groups.

Between the trimmed V and J ends, which lost 2 bases and 6 bases, there was a span of 13 bases. Per the germline V gene, CDR1 is SGHDT and CDR2 is YYEEEE. The CDR3 consists of 14 residues. This clonotype has at least ten counts. Its antigen is currently unknown. This clonotype was sampled from a woman aged 25-40 years with multiple sclerosis. Sequences were obtained from PBMCs. This chain uses TRBV5-6 with TRBJ2-3; D is possibly TRBD2 (5 bases). Written as DNA, the CDR3 is TGTGCCAGCAGCTTCGGAGCGGATGGCGATACGCAGTATTTT. It specifies CASSFGADGDTQYF.